This TCR beta chain was retrieved from a study of T cell responses to AZD1222 COVID-19 vaccine. Study conclusions and caveats: Repertoires in all cases were sampled only once the peak T cell response had passed.

Data came from immunoSEQ multiplex PCR; TCRdb stores just in-frame clones and leaves some out. The repertoire holds approximately 88,000 clones, with about 89% as singletons. The V gene lost 5 bases and the J gene lost 7 bases, with 15 bases spanning the gap. Germline V gene data show CDR1 as SEHNR and CDR2 as FQNEAQ (reference sequence). The CDR3 covers 14 residues. As regards this clone: Its cognate antigen is unknown.

The V call is TRBV7-9, the J call TRBJ2-1; D is perhaps TRBD1 (7 bases). The sample consisted of peripheral blood, taken 28 days after the second AZD1222 dose. This TCR was sampled from an adult who received the AZD1222 COVID-19 vaccine. CDR3 in DNA: TGTGCCAGCAGCGCGGGACAGATGTTAAATGAGCAGTTCTTC. Residues: CASSAGQMLNEQFF.